The rows below give T cell receptor beta chains drawn from one sample of a study of monozygotic twins with inflammatory bowel disease. TCRdb re-called the 5' RACE reads; every CDR3 protein appears as one record, without DNA. The sample yields around 380,000 distinct CDR3 sequences, of which the top ten take up under 3%. Sequenced material: blood. The source is a human donor with ulcerative colitis or Crohn's disease, or a healthy co-twin of an affected twin (not recorded which). Both conserved end residues are part of each CDR3.

V	J	CDR3
TRBV5-4	TRBJ1-4	CASSLPGQGAEKLFF
TRBV2	TRBJ1-3	CASGGQGNTIYF
TRBV5-1	TRBJ2-3	CASSLGDSVRDTQYF
TRBV24-1	TRBJ1-5	CATSPGQSQPQHF
TRBV12-3/TRBV12-4	TRBJ1-2	CASSLEGGLVSGYTF
TRBV5-1	TRBJ2-3	CASSRRQPSTDTQYF
TRBV6-1	TRBJ2-7	CASSALAGTTSEQYF
TRBV7-8	TRBJ2-1	CASSLAALAGGPREQFF
TRBV5-5	TRBJ1-5	CASSPGTEIQPQHF
TRBV5-6	TRBJ2-1	CASSFGRNNEQFF
TRBV20-1	TRBJ2-7	CSARVRLRVSAYEQYF
TRBV20-1	TRBJ2-1	CSAEGQGSYNEQFF
TRBV7-2	TRBJ2-4	CASSLVASGIGNIQYF
TRBV4-1	TRBJ2-1	CASSQVGPLRNEQFF
TRBV10-3	TRBJ2-7	CAIRKTGVDYEQYF
TRBV20-1	TRBJ1-4	CSAVRQGEKLFF
TRBV7-9	TRBJ2-7	CASSSGGDYEQYF
TRBV20-1	TRBJ2-7	CSAGRGGEQYF
TRBV4-2	TRBJ1-5	CASSQDGGGKQPQHF
TRBV7-2	TRBJ1-1	CASSPQIANTEAFF
TRBV6-5	TRBJ2-1	CASSLRQGNNNEQFF
TRBV5-6	TRBJ1-1	CASSLTGITEAFF
TRBV9	TRBJ2-5	CASSVNSGRAQETQYF
TRBV7-2	TRBJ1-5	CATSTGGYQPQHF
TRBV30	TRBJ2-5	CAWSSGGKRETQYF
TRBV20-1	TRBJ1-2	CSARTVGGNYGYTF
TRBV6-5	TRBJ1-1	CASSDPVNTEAFF
TRBV1	TRBJ1-3	CTSSRYRVSGNTIYF
TRBV6-2/TRBV6-3	TRBJ2-2	CASARGYTGELFF
TRBV29-1	TRBJ2-3	CSVEVGLAGSTDTQYF
TRBV2	TRBJ2-7	CASSPTRALTYEQYF
TRBV7-2	TRBJ1-6	CATTREGLNNSPLHF
TRBV20-1	TRBJ1-5	CSATLTDYSNQPQHF
TRBV12-3/TRBV12-4	TRBJ1-2	CASSLTRGYTF
TRBV11-2	TRBJ2-7	CASSSNGRAEQYF
TRBV5-1	TRBJ2-7	CASSPPGGRAANEQYF
TRBV5-6	TRBJ2-3	CASSPELRLAGGDTQYF
TRBV20-1	TRBJ1-5	CSARDLVGASNQPQHF
TRBV4-2	TRBJ2-1	CASSQTFDLYNEQFF
TRBV5-1	TRBJ2-3	CASSTGQGRDTQYF
TRBV5-4	TRBJ2-1	CASSRAGTGSYNEQFF
TRBV3-1	TRBJ2-6	CASSRYQFRDTQYSGANVLTF
TRBV12-3/TRBV12-4	TRBJ2-1	CASSLSRGAYNEQFF
TRBV20-1	TRBJ2-1	CSVKRELNEQFF
TRBV6-1	TRBJ2-3	CASSELGTSGGAWPHTDTQYF
TRBV12-3/TRBV12-4	TRBJ1-1	CASSPRPSTEAFF
TRBV7-8	TRBJ2-1	CASSFRGGLNEQFF
TRBV18	TRBJ2-1	CASSRGQGNYNEQFF
TRBV5-1	TRBJ1-2	CASSSSGIAYGYTF
TRBV4-1	TRBJ2-1	CASSHFDRASSYNEQFF
TRBV29-1	TRBJ2-7	CSVDGGRRPQTYEQYF
TRBV7-2	TRBJ2-7	CASSLVAGDEQYF
TRBV4-1	TRBJ1-6	CASSQDFDSPLHF
TRBV12-3/TRBV12-4	TRBJ2-1	CASSRGAADEQFF
TRBV10-3	TRBJ2-3	CAISQTSGGNTDTQYF
TRBV10-3	TRBJ1-5	CAISDNYQPQHF